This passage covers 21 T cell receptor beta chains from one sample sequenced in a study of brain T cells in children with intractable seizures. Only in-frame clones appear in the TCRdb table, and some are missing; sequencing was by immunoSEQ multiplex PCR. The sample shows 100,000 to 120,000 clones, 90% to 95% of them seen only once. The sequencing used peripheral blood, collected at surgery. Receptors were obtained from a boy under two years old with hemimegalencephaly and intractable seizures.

CDR3 bases: TGTGCCAGCAGCTTACACGGTCTCCTCTACAATGAGCAGTTCTTC. Amino acid sequence: CASSLHGLLYNEQFF. The J gene is TRBJ2-1, the V gene TRBV11-2, with D hard to call. The CDR3 sequence is 15 residues long. V was shortened by 2 bases and J by 3 bases, with 11 bases between the two germline ends. CDR1 and CDR2 from the germline V gene are SGHAT and FQNNGV.

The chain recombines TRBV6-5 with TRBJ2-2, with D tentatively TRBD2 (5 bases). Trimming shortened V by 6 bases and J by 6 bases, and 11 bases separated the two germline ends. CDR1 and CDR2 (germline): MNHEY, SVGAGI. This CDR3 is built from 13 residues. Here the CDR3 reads CASSPLEAGELFF. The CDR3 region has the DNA TGTGCCAGCAGCCCACTAGAGGCCGGGGAGCTGTTTTTT.

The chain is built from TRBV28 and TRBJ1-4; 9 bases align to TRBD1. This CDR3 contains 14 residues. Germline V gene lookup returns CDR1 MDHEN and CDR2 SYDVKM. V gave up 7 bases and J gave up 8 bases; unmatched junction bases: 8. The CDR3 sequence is CASTSGQGWEKLFF. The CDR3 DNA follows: TGTGCCAGCACCTCGGGACAGGGCTGGGAAAAACTGTTTTTT.

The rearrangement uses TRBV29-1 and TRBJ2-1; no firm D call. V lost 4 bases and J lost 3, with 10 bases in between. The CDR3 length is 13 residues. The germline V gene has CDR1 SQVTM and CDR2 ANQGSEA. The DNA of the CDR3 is TGCAGCGTTGCGCTGGACGACTACAATGAGCAGTTCTTC. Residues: CSVALDDYNEQFF.

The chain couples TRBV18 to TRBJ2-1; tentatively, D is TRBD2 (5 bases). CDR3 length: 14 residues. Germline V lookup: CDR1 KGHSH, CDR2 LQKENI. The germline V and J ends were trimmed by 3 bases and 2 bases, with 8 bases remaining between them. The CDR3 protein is CASSPGSPYNEQFF. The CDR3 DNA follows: TGTGCCAGCTCACCGGGGAGTCCCTACAATGAGCAGTTCTTC.

The CDR3 region is CASSVPTGEQFF. The CDR3 DNA sequence: TGTGCCAGCAGTGTTCCCACTGGTGAGCAGTTCTTC. V gene TRBV25-1 combines with J gene TRBJ2-1; D is undetermined. Trimming left V 4 bases short and J 9 bases short, with 10 bases between. CDR3 length: 12 residues. CDR1 and CDR2 (germline): MGHDK, SYGVNS.

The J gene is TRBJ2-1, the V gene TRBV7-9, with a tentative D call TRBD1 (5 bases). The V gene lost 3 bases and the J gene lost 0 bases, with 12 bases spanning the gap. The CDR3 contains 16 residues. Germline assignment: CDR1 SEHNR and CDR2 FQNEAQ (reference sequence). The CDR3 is CASSFGQGSSYNEQFF. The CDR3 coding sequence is TGTGCCAGCAGCTTTGGGCAGGGTAGCTCCTACAATGAGCAGTTCTTC.

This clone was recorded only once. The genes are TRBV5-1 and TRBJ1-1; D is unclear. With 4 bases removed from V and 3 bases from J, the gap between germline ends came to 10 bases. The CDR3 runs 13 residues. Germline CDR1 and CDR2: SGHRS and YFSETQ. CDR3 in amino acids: CASSQSVDTEAFF. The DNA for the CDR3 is TGCGCCAGCAGCCAATCAGTCGACACTGAAGCTTTCTTT.

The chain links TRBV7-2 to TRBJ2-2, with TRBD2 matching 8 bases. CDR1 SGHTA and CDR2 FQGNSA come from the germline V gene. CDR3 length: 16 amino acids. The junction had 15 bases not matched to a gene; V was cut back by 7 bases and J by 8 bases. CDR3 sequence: CASTLTWGLVTGELFF. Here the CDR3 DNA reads TGTGCCAGCACCCTAACGTGGGGACTAGTGACTGGGGAGCTGTTTTTT.

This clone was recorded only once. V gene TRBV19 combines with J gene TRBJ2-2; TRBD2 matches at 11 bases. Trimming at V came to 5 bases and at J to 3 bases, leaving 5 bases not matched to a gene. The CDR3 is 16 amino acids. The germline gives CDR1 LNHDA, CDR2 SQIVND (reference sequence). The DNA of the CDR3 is TGTGCCAGTAGTTATAGGGGACTAGCGGACACCGGGGAGCTGTTTTTT. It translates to CASSYRGLADTGELFF.

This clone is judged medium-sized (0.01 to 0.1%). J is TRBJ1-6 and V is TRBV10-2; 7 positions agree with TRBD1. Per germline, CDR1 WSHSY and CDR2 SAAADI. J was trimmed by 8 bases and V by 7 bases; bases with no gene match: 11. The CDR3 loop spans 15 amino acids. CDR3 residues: CASIRGRGDYSPLHF. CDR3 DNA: TGCGCCAGCATCAGGGGCAGGGGGGACTATTCACCCCTCCACTTT.

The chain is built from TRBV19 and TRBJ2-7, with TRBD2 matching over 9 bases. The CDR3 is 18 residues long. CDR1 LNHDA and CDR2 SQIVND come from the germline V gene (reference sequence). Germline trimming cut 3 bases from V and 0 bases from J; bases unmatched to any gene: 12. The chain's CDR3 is CASSIKAPSGVSSYEQYF. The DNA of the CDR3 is TGTGCCAGTAGTATTAAGGCGCCTAGCGGGGTAAGCTCCTACGAGCAGTACTTC.

For the CDR3, the DNA is TGTGCCAGCAAGGGGCGGGAGCCCTACAATGAGCAGTTCTTC. Its protein is CASKGREPYNEQFF. The V gene is TRBV2, the J gene TRBJ2-1; TRBD2 matches at 7 bases. Germline V gene data show CDR1 as SNHLY and CDR2 as FYNNEI. The V gene end was trimmed by 7 bases and the J gene end by 2 bases; junction bases not matched to a gene: 5. CDR3 length equals 14 residues.

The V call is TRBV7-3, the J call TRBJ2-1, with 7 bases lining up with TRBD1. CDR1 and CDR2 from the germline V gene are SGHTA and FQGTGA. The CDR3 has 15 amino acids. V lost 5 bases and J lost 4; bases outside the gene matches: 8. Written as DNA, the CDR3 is TGTGCCAGCAGCAAGGGACCGGGACAGTACAATGAGCAGTTCTTC. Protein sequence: CASSKGPGQYNEQFF.

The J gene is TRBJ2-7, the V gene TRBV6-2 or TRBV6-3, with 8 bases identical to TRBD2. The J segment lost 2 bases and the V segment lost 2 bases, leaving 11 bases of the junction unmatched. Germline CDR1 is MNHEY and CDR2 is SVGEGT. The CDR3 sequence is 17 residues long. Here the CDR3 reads CASSYLPLAEYPYEQYF. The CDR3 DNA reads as TGTGCCAGCAGTTACCTTCCACTAGCGGAATACCCCTACGAGCAGTACTTC.

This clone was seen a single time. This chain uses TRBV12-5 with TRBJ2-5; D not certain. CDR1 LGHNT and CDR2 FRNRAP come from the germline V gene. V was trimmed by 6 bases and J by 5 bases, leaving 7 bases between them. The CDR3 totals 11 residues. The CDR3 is CASGFPETQYF. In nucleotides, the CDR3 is TGTGCTAGTGGCTTTCCGGAGACCCAGTACTTC.

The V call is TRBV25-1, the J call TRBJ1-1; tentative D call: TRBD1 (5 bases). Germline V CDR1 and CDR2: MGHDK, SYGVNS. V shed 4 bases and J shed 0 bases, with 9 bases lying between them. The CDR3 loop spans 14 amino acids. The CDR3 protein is CASSGGQLNTEAFF. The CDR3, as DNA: TGTGCCAGCAGTGGGGGCCAGTTGAACACTGAAGCTTTCTTT.

CDR3 sequence: CASSFLAGVSYNEQFF. CDR3 nucleotides: TGTGCCAGCAGCTTCTTAGCGGGAGTGTCCTACAATGAGCAGTTCTTC. This rearrangement joins TRBV5-6 to TRBJ2-1; 9 bases match TRBD2. V lost 2 bases, J lost 1 base, and 4 bases stayed unmatched. The CDR3 is 16 amino acids. Germline assignment: CDR1 SGHDT and CDR2 YYEEEE.

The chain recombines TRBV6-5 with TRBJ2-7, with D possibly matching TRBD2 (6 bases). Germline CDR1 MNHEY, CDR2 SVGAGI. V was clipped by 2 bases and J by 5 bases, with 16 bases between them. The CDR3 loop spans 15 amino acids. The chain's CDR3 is CASSYLAGRFNEQYF. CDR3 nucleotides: TGTGCCAGCAGTTACCTGGCGGGAAGGTTTAACGAGCAGTACTTC.

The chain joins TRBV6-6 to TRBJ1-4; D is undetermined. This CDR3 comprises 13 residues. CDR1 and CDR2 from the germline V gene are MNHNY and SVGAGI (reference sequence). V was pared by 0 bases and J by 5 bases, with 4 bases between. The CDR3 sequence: CASSYSTNEKLFF. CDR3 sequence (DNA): TGTGCCAGCAGTTACTCGACAAATGAAAAACTGTTTTTT.

Here the CDR3 DNA reads TGCGCCAGCAGCTTAACAGGCAAGAACACCGGGGAGCTGTTTTTT. This encodes CASSLTGKNTGELFF. The chain has TRBV5-1 and TRBJ2-2; D may be TRBD1 (5 bases). Germline CDR1 SGHRS, CDR2 YFSETQ. Trimming cost V 2 bases and J 1 base, with 9 bases left between them. This CDR3 region has 15 residues.